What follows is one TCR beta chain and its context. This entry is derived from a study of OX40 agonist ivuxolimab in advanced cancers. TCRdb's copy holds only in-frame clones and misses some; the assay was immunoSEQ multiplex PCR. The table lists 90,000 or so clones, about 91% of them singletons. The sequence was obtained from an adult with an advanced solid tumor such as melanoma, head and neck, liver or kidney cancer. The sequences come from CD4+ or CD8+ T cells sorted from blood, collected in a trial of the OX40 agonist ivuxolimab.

DNA for the CDR3: TGTGCCAGTAGTATACAGGCTAACACCGGGGAGCTGTTTTTT. Translated, it gives CASSIQANTGELFF. The V gene is TRBV19, the J gene TRBJ2-2; D not certain. CDR3 length equals 14 residues. The germline V and J ends were trimmed by 2 bases and 2 bases, with 6 bases remaining between them. Germline-derived CDR1 and CDR2 are LNHDA and SQIVND (reference sequence).